Listed here are 32 T cell receptor beta chains from one sample, sequenced in a study of T cells in Graves' hyperthyroidism and ophthalmopathy (dated by TCRdb to between 2019 and 2020). Libraries were prepared through multiplex PCR. The sequencer listed for this sample is Illumina HiSeq 2000. Amplification of TCR beta CDR3 regions was carried out from RNA transcripts. The TCR CDR3 was subjected to a first round of RT-PCR using the HTBI primer set and the Qiagen OneStep RT-PCR kit. TCRdb trimmed public reads at Q25 via fastp, called clones via MiXCR and kept in-frame beta chains. Rows with one shared CDR3 protein collapse into an entry with the most common genes and DNA. The sample table shows about 370,000 distinct CDR3 sequences, and roughly 15% are seen once. The top ten constitute around 20% of the sample. Sequences were obtained from blood. Receptors were obtained from a woman in her fifties or sixties with Graves' ophthalmopathy.

This clonotype came up a few times. The genes are TRBV28 and TRBJ2-7; D remains ambiguous. This CDR3 contains 10 residues. With 10 bases removed from V and 5 bases from J, the gap between germline ends came to 9 bases. The germline V gene encodes CDR1 MDHEN and CDR2 SYDVKM. CDR3 sequence: CATQYHEQYF. CDR3 DNA: TGTGCCACCCAGTACCACGAGCAGTACTTC.

On this clonotype: This may stem from a read error, because a much larger clone lies one nucleotide away. The chain couples TRBV18 to TRBJ1-1; D remains unclear. CDR1 is KGHSH, CDR2 LQKENI, per germline. The CDR3 loop spans 14 amino acids. The CDR3, as DNA: TGTGCCAGCTCACCCACGGGCGGAAACACTGAAGCTTGCTTT. Residues: CASSPTGGNTEACF.

This clonotype was recorded many times. The rearrangement uses TRBV18 and TRBJ2-5; 9 bases match TRBD1. V lost 6 bases, J lost 5 bases, and 10 bases stayed unmatched. This CDR3 has 15 residues. CDR1 is KGHSH, CDR2 LQKENI, per germline. CDR3 amino acids: CASSPQQGAWETQYF. For the CDR3, the DNA is TGTGCCAGCTCCCCCCAACAGGGGGCTTGGGAGACCCAGTACTTC.

This clonotype was counted many times. The gene calls are TRBV28 and TRBJ2-5, with TRBD2 as a possible D gene (7 bases). The CDR3 covers 15 residues. Trimming pared 3 bases from V and 6 bases from J, leaving 17 bases between. Germline CDR1 and CDR2: MDHEN and SYDVKM. In DNA, the CDR3 is TGTGCCAGCAGTTTCCGGGCAGGGGAGGGGAAGACCCAGTACTTC. It is translated as CASSFRAGEGKTQYF.

There are many counts of this clonotype. This sequence joins TRBV20-1 and TRBJ2-7, with 9 bases aligning to TRBD2. This CDR3 has 16 amino acids. Trimming removed 2 bases from V and 2 bases from J; junction bases left unmatched: 10. Looked up from germline, CDR1 is DFQATT and CDR2 is SNEGSKA (reference sequence). CDR3 sequence: CSARSGGASGAYEQYF. The DNA for the CDR3 is TGCAGTGCTAGAAGTGGAGGGGCTAGCGGGGCCTACGAGCAGTACTTC.

This clonotype was seen at least ten times. The chain is built from TRBV7-2 and TRBJ2-7, with a weak D call TRBD1 (6 bases). Between the trimmed V and J ends, which lost 2 bases and 2 bases, there was a span of 10 bases. CDR3 length: 14 amino acids. Germline CDR1 and CDR2: SGHTA and FQGNSA. CDR3 region: CASSLSQGTYEQYF. CDR3 coding DNA: TGTGCCAGCAGCTTAAGCCAGGGGACCTACGAGCAGTACTTC. Based on the CDR3 plus reference TRBV7-2 and TRBJ2-7, the full variable domain is GAGVSQSPSNKVTEKGKDVELRCDPISGHTALYWYRQSLGQGLEFLIYFQGNSAPDKSGLPSDRFSAERTGGSVSTLTIQRTQQEDSAVYLCASSLSQGTYEQYFGPGTRLTVT.

CDR3: CASGGVNTGELFF. The CDR3 bases are TGTGCCAGCGGGGGGGTGAACACCGGGGAGCTGTTTTTT. V is TRBV12-3 or TRBV12-4 and J is TRBJ2-2; 7 nucleotides line up with TRBD2. With 8 bases clipped from V and 1 base from J, the junction kept 1 base outside the gene matches. The CDR3 is 13 residues long.

This clonotype appeared many times. The chain carries TRBV7-9 and TRBJ2-7; no reliable D call. Germline-derived CDR1 and CDR2 are SEHNR and FQNEAQ (reference sequence). The germline V and J ends were trimmed by 5 bases and 0 bases, with 14 bases remaining between them. The CDR3 totals 15 residues. CDR3 DNA sequence: TGTGCCAGCAGCATGAAAACAGTGTTCTCCTACGAGCAGTACTTC. It encodes CASSMKTVFSYEQYF.

J is TRBJ1-1 and V is TRBV7-9; D is undetermined. V was trimmed by 5 bases and J by 3 bases, leaving 10 bases between them. CDR1 is SEHNR and CDR2 is FQNEAQ in the germline V gene (reference sequence). CDR3 length: 13 amino acids. CDR3 coding DNA: TGTGCCAGCAGCGACCTGGCCTACACTGAAGCTTTCTTT. This codes for CASSDLAYTEAFF.

This clonotype was seen ten or more times. This chain joins TRBV20-1 and TRBJ2-3, with 13 bases lining up with TRBD2. Germline CDR1 DFQATT, CDR2 SNEGSKA (reference sequence). V shed 3 bases and J 7 bases; nucleotides not matched to a gene: 1. The CDR3 has 13 amino acids. The CDR3 protein is CSARGLAGNTQYF. CDR3 nucleotide sequence: TGCAGTGCTAGGGGACTAGCGGGGAATACGCAGTATTTT.

This clonotype has a handful of counts. This may arise from a read error, as a much more abundant clone is one base away. The chain uses TRBV28 and TRBJ1-2, with D perhaps TRBD1 (5 bases). Germline assignment: CDR1 MDHEN and CDR2 SYDVKM. This CDR3 is 13 amino acids long. With 5 bases removed from V and 8 bases from J, the gap between germline ends came to 15 bases. CDR3 sequence (DNA): TGTGCCAGCAGTCCCCTTCCAGGGTGCGGCTACACCTTC. This translates into CASSPLPGCGYTF.

Ten or more counts support this clonotype. The CDR3 reads CASSPRDRDTDTQYF. In nucleotides, the CDR3 is TGTGCCAGCAGCCCACGGGACAGAGACACAGATACGCAGTATTTT. V gene TRBV7-2 combines with J gene TRBJ2-3, with 7 bases fitting TRBD1. The CDR3 spans 15 residues. Trimming took 5 bases from V and 2 from J; bases not matched to a gene: 7. Germline CDR1 and CDR2: SGHTA and FQGNSA.

This rearrangement joins TRBV19 to TRBJ2-7, with TRBD2 matching over 13 bases. CDR3 length: 13 residues. V lost 6 bases, J lost 5 bases, and 1 base stayed unmatched. The germline CDR1 and CDR2 sequences are LNHDA and SQIVND (reference sequence). The CDR3 nucleotides read TGTGCCAGTAGACTAGCGGGAGGGGACGAGCAGTACTTC. Protein product: CASRLAGGDEQYF.

In this sample, this clonotype turned up many times. This sequence joins TRBV30 and TRBJ2-1, with unresolved D. V dropped 4 bases and J dropped 6 bases, with 16 bases sitting between them. This CDR3 spans 14 amino acids. Per germline, CDR1 GTSNPN and CDR2 SVGIG (reference sequence). CDR3 sequence reads: CAWNWAPLRNEQFF. The DNA for the CDR3 is TGTGCCTGGAACTGGGCCCCACTACGCAATGAGCAGTTCTTC.

The chain employs TRBV4-1 and TRBJ2-3; the D is unclear. Germline CDR1 is MGHRA and CDR2 is YSYEKL. The CDR3 is 12 amino acids. Trimming removed 1 base from V and 6 bases from J, with 5 bases in between. This CDR3 reads CASSQVPDTQYF. CDR3 in DNA: TGCGCCAGCAGCCAAGTCCCCGATACGCAGTATTTT.

This clonotype was counted many times. The chain couples TRBV28 to TRBJ2-1; 13 bases map to TRBD2. The CDR3 is made up of 17 amino acids. Losses at the gene ends were 2 bases for V and 6 bases for J; bases not matched to a gene: 7. CDR1 and CDR2 (germline): MDHEN, SYDVKM. CDR3 nucleotides: TGTGCCAGCAGTTTAGAGGGTTGGACTAGCGGGGGCAATGAGCAGTTCTTC. Its protein is CASSLEGWTSGGNEQFF.

This clonotype was seen at least ten times. CDR3 region: CASSYSANEQFF. CDR3 DNA: TGTGCCAGCAGTTACTCGGCCAATGAGCAGTTCTTC. The rearrangement links TRBV6-5 to TRBJ2-1; no reliable D call. This CDR3 contains 12 residues. V lost 0 bases, J lost 6 bases, and 3 bases lay in between. Germline assignment: CDR1 MNHEY and CDR2 SVGAGI.

V gene TRBV28 combines with J gene TRBJ1-2, with TRBD1 matching over 11 bases. V was clipped by 6 bases and J by 6 bases; unmatched bases: 15. The CDR3 extends over 17 amino acids. The germline gives CDR1 MDHEN, CDR2 SYDVKM. The CDR3 sequence is CASSLAWDRGRMHGYTF. CDR3 DNA: TGTGCCAGCAGCCTCGCATGGGACAGGGGGAGGATGCATGGCTACACCTTC.

This clonotype came up many times. The genes are TRBV7-2 and TRBJ2-7; either TRBD1 or TRBD2 may supply D (7 bases each). Germline-derived CDR1 and CDR2 are SGHTA and FQGNSA. V was shortened by 3 bases and J by 2 bases, with 20 bases between the two germline ends. This CDR3 is 17 amino acids long. CDR3 residues: CASSLDPRPGGAYEQYF. The CDR3 nucleotides are TGTGCCAGCAGCTTGGATCCCCGACCAGGGGGGGCCTACGAGCAGTACTTC. Using reference TRBV7-2 and TRBJ2-7 for the parts outside the CDR3, the full variable domain is GAGVSQSPSNKVTEKGKDVELRCDPISGHTALYWYRQSLGQGLEFLIYFQGNSAPDKSGLPSDRFSAERTGGSVSTLTIQRTQQEDSAVYLCASSLDPRPGGAYEQYFGPGTRLTVT.

This clonotype was counted ten times or more. The V gene is TRBV5-1, the J gene TRBJ2-3, with 7 bases lining up with TRBD1. CDR1 SGHRS and CDR2 YFSETQ come from the germline V gene. The CDR3 spans 15 residues. The ends lost 1 base at V and 2 bases at J; junction bases unmatched: 4. CDR3 DNA sequence: TGCGCCAGCAGCTTGAGGACAGGATCCACAGATACGCAGTATTTT. Protein product: CASSLRTGSTDTQYF.

This clonotype was picked up many times. This sequence joins TRBV2 and TRBJ1-5, with 10 positions matching TRBD1. Germline assignment: CDR1 SNHLY and CDR2 FYNNEI. The CDR3 extends over 16 amino acids. The V segment lost 6 bases and the J segment 7 bases; nucleotides outside the gene matches: 12. The CDR3 sequence: CASSPTGGGGWQPQHF. In DNA form, the CDR3 reads TGTGCCAGCAGCCCGACAGGGGGCGGGGGTTGGCAGCCCCAGCATTTT.

This clonotype came up many times. This sequence joins TRBV5-1 and TRBJ2-2; D is ambiguous. The V and J ends lost 4 bases and 5 bases respectively, with 9 bases between them. Germline CDR1 is SGHRS and CDR2 is YFSETQ. This CDR3 region has 13 residues. The CDR3 sequence: CASSASETGELFF. The CDR3 DNA reads TGCGCCAGCAGCGCCAGCGAAACCGGGGAGCTGTTTTTT.

This clonotype was observed at least ten times. The chain links TRBV12-5 to TRBJ2-1; 10 nucleotides match TRBD2. Germline V CDR1 and CDR2: LGHNT, FRNRAP. Germline trimming cut 0 bases from V and 4 bases from J; bases unmatched to any gene: 3. CDR3 length equals 16 residues. The CDR3 loop is CASGLVQAGGYNEQFF. As DNA, the CDR3 is TGTGCTAGTGGTTTGGTACAAGCGGGGGGGTACAATGAGCAGTTCTTC.

This clonotype turned up a few times. The V call is TRBV30, the J call TRBJ2-3; 12 bases map to TRBD2. CDR1 and CDR2 from the germline V gene are GTSNPN and SVGIG (reference sequence). The CDR3 has 17 residues. V lost 0 bases, J lost 4 bases, and 8 bases stayed unmatched. DNA for the CDR3: TGTGCCTGGAGTGTACTAGCGGGAGGCCGGTCGCCAGATACGCAGTATTTT. This translates into CAWSVLAGGRSPDTQYF. The full variable domain, with the rest looked up from reference TRBV30 and TRBJ2-3, is SQTIHQWPATLVQPVGSPLSLECTVEGTSNPNLYWYRQAAGRGLQLLFYSVGIGQISSEVPQNLSASRPQDRQFILSSKKLLLSDSGFYLCAWSVLAGGRSPDTQYFGPGTRLTVL.

This chain links TRBV6-5 with TRBJ2-7, with a weak D call TRBD2 (6 bases). The V gene's germline CDR1 is MNHEY and CDR2 SVGAGI. V lost 2 bases and J 0 bases, leaving 11 bases between the germline ends. The CDR3 is 15 residues long. The CDR3 DNA is TGTGCCAGCAGTTACCCTGCGGGGTGCTCCTACGAGCAGTACTTC. Translation gives CASSYPAGCSYEQYF.

This clonotype was counted ten times or more. The chain uses TRBV6-6 and TRBJ2-7; 8 nucleotides agree with TRBD2. V trimming: 0 bases; J trimming: 6 bases; junction bases outside the gene matches: 4. Germline CDR1 is MNHNY and CDR2 is SVGAGI (reference sequence). CDR3 length: 14 amino acids. The CDR3 protein is CASSYSSGSSEQYF. CDR3 bases: TGTGCCAGCAGTTACTCCAGCGGGAGTTCCGAGCAGTACTTC.

This clonotype showed up just a few times. The V call is TRBV7-3, the J call TRBJ2-1; 8 positions agree with TRBD2. This CDR3 region has 15 residues. Per the germline V gene, CDR1 is SGHTA and CDR2 is FQGTGA. V gave up 5 bases and J gave up 4 bases; unmatched junction bases: 7. The CDR3 sequence is CASSPSGRRYNEQFF. The CDR3 nucleotides read TGTGCCAGCAGCCCAAGCGGGAGAAGGTACAATGAGCAGTTCTTC.

This clonotype was seen ten or more times. The chain uses TRBV20-1 and TRBJ2-7, with TRBD1 identical over 10 bases. This CDR3 contains 14 residues. The germline V gene encodes CDR1 DFQATT and CDR2 SNEGSKA (reference sequence). Trimming took 5 bases from V and 2 from J; bases not matched to a gene: 6. The CDR3 DNA reads TGCAGTGCTCTGCAGGGACAGGGGACCTACGAGCAGTACTTC. Translated, it gives CSALQGQGTYEQYF.

This clonotype was seen repeatedly, ten times or more. The CDR3 DNA reads as TGTGCCAGCAGATACAGGGCGATCTCCTACGAGCAGTACTTC. Translation gives CASRYRAISYEQYF. V is TRBV6-2 or TRBV6-3 and J is TRBJ2-7; possible D gene TRBD1, 6 bases. V lost 6 bases, J lost 0 bases, and 12 bases lay in between. CDR3 length: 14 residues. CDR1 is MNHEY and CDR2 is SVGEGT in the germline V gene.

In its sample, this clonotype was seen many times. This rearrangement joins TRBV19 to TRBJ1-2, with D possibly matching TRBD1 (6 bases). The CDR3 is 13 residues long. CDR1 LNHDA and CDR2 SQIVND come from the germline V gene (reference sequence). Deletions cut 9 bases from V and 6 bases from J, with 17 bases between. This CDR3 reads CASWSRGADGYTF. The CDR3 DNA follows: TGTGCCAGCTGGAGCAGGGGCGCGGATGGCTACACCTTC. Drawing the rest from reference TRBV19 and TRBJ1-2, the complete variable domain is DGGITQSPKYLFRKEGQNVTLSCEQNLNHDAMYWYRQDPGQGLRLIYYSQIVNDFQKGDIAEGYSVSREKKESFPLTVTSAQKNPTAFYLCASWSRGADGYTFGSGTRLTVV.

The J gene is TRBJ2-7, the V gene TRBV4-1; TRBD1 is a possible D gene (6 bases). The V end lost 3 bases, the J end lost 2 bases, and 14 bases lay between the germline ends. The CDR3 covers 15 residues. From germline, CDR1 is MGHRA and CDR2 YSYEKL. The CDR3 bases are TGCGCCAGCAGCCACCAAAAAACAGGGACCTACGAGCAGTACTTC. Protein: CASSHQKTGTYEQYF.

This clonotype was seen once. The CDR3 nucleotides read TGTGCCAGCAGTGACACGAAGGGGCCGCGCACTGAAGCTTTCTTT. It is translated as CASSDTKGPRTEAFF. The chain is built from TRBV2 and TRBJ1-1; D possibly corresponds to TRBD1 (5 bases). V lost 3 bases and J lost 4, with 15 bases in between. The CDR3 totals 15 residues. Germline assignment: CDR1 SNHLY and CDR2 FYNNEI.